The 18 T cell receptor beta chains in this list originate from one sample, sequenced in a study of vaccination and CD4 T cells after COVID-19. Sequencing of cultured CD4+ T cell DNA used the Oncomine TCR Beta short-read assay. TCRdb re-called the PCR reads through MiXCR, storing one row per CDR3 protein. The top ten clones hold 10% to 15% of a sample with roughly 16,000 distinct CDR3 sequences, 40% to 55% of them seen once. The treatment is: roughly 10-day PBMC culture with coronavirus spike peptide pools or control peptides (ViraFEST assay). Their target antigens are unknown. The sample taken for sequencing was CD4+ T cells from blood, cultured in vitro. These receptors were taken from a human donor who had recovered from COVID-19.

The chain combines TRBV9 with TRBJ1-5, with TRBD1 matching 8 bases. Per germline, CDR1 SGDLS and CDR2 YYNGEE. J was trimmed by 9 bases and V by 4 bases; bases with no gene match: 9. This CDR3 comprises 14 residues. The CDR3 loop reads CASSLQGGLGPQHF. In DNA form, the CDR3 reads TGTGCCAGCAGCCTACAGGGGGGCCTAGGGCCCCAGCATTTT.

This clonotype has only a few counts. The chain recombines TRBV7-3 with TRBJ2-2; 11 positions agree with TRBD2. This CDR3 is built from 19 residues. Germline V gene lookup returns CDR1 SGHTA and CDR2 FQGTGA. J lost 0 bases, V lost 5 bases, and 11 bases had no gene match. The DNA of the CDR3 is TGTGCCAGCAGCCAAACCCGGCTAGCGGGAGGCACGAACACCGGGGAGCTGTTTTTT. Translation gives CASSQTRLAGGTNTGELFF. The full variable domain, in which reference TRBV7-3 and TRBJ2-2 provide the parts outside the CDR3, is GAGVSQTPSNKVTEKGKYVELRCDPISGHTALYWYRQSLGQGPEFLIYFQGTGAADDSGLPNDRFFAVRPEGSVSTLKIQRTERGDSAVYLCASSQTRLAGGTNTGELFFGEGSRLTVL.

On this clonotype: Sequence at one end of the junction differs from germline and may be a read error. The gene calls are TRBV2 and TRBJ1-1; D perhaps matches TRBD1 (6 bases). The germline CDR1 and CDR2 sequences are SNHLY and FYNNEI. The CDR3 runs 11 residues. The CDR3: CASRLEGTPDF. CDR3 nucleotides: TGTGCCAGCCGTCTAGAAGGGACACCGGATTTT.

There are a few counts of this clonotype. This sequence joins TRBV6-4 and TRBJ1-2; D call uncertain. This CDR3 is built from 14 residues. Germline CDR1 is MRHNA and CDR2 is SNTAGT. The ends were cut back, 8 bases at V and 8 bases at J, with 21 bases in the middle. The CDR3 sequence: CASSPPVGSYGYTF. The CDR3 DNA reads TGTGCCAGCTCCCCCCCGGTGGGCAGCTACGGCTACACCTTC.

This clonotype was counted between two and nine times. The rearrangement joins TRBV7-2 to TRBJ1-5, with D uncertain. The germline V and J ends were trimmed by 2 bases and 3 bases, with 8 bases remaining between them. Germline CDR1 SGHTA, CDR2 FQGNSA. This CDR3 contains 14 residues. The CDR3 coding sequence is TGTGCCAGCAGCTTATTAACCTTCAATCAGCCCCAGCATTTT. It yields the protein CASSLLTFNQPQHF.

The V gene is TRBV21-1, the J gene TRBJ2-4; no check of the table's D call, TRBD1, against the DNA was made. TRBV21-1 is marked as a pseudogene. The CDR3 sequence is 17 residues long. CDR3: CASSKDPNRGIVDIQYF. The CDR3 region has the DNA TGTGCCAGCAGTAAAGACCCTAACAGGGGTATAGTGGACATTCAGTACTTC.

This clonotype turned up a few times. Here the CDR3 reads CASSLAWAGTSGYTF. The CDR3 DNA reads as TGTGCCAGCAGCTTAGCGTGGGCAGGGACTTCTGGCTACACCTTC. The chain is built from TRBV7-2 and TRBJ1-2, with D perhaps matching TRBD1 (5 bases). CDR3 length: 15 amino acids. The germline gives CDR1 SGHTA, CDR2 FQGNSA. V lost 0 bases to trimming and J lost 7 bases, with 15 bases between them.

By frequency in the sample, this clonotype is medium-sized. This chain joins TRBV12-3 or TRBV12-4 and TRBJ2-7; TRBD1 aligns across 8 bases. V lost 6 bases and J lost 0; bases outside the gene matches: 10. The CDR3 runs to 16 residues. The chain's CDR3 is CASSLDRTGNSYEQYF. For the CDR3, the DNA is TGTGCCAGCAGCCTAGACCGGACAGGGAACTCCTACGAGCAGTACTTC.

CDR3 coding DNA: TGTGCCAGCAGTTACGGGCAGGGGGGGAATCAGCCCCAGCATTTT. Protein: CASSYGQGGNQPQHF. The genes are TRBV6-2 or TRBV6-3 and TRBJ1-5; 7 positions match TRBD1. The CDR3 loop spans 15 amino acids. The germline V gene has CDR1 MNHEY and CDR2 SVGEGT. Unmatched junction bases numbered 5, after V lost 2 bases and J lost 4 bases.

This chain links TRBV19 with TRBJ1-5, with D maybe TRBD1 (6 bases). V was cut by 10 bases and J by 6 bases, with 19 bases left in between. Per the germline V gene, CDR1 is LNHDA and CDR2 is SQIVND (reference sequence). This CDR3 contains 14 residues. The CDR3 nucleotides are TGTGCCACTACCGAAGGGGCAGGGGTTCAGCCCCAGCATTTT. It yields the protein CATTEGAGVQPQHF.

The J gene is TRBJ2-4, the V gene TRBV10-2, with 7 bases aligning to TRBD2. Germline values: CDR1 WSHSY, CDR2 SAAADI. The CDR3 extends over 16 amino acids. Trimming removed 4 bases from V and 0 bases from J; junction bases left unmatched: 6. CDR3: CASSGGREGAKNIQYF. CDR3 DNA: TGCGCCAGCAGTGGGGGCAGGGAGGGAGCCAAAAACATTCAGTACTTC.

The chain combines TRBV2 with TRBJ2-7; 13 bases are a match to TRBD2. The J segment lost 6 bases and the V segment lost 6 bases, leaving 5 bases of the junction unmatched. CDR1 and CDR2 (germline): SNHLY, FYNNEI. The CDR3 is made up of 14 amino acids. The CDR3 spells CASRGLAGQFEQYF. The CDR3 bases are TGTGCCAGCAGGGGACTAGCGGGACAGTTCGAGCAGTACTTC. Variable domain in full (rest from reference TRBV2 and TRBJ2-7): EPEVTQTPSHQVTQMGQEVILRCVPISNHLYFYWYRQILGQKVEFLVSFYNNEISEKSEIFDDQFSVERPDGSNFTLKIRSTKLEDSAMYFCASRGLAGQFEQYFGPGTRLTVT.

The chain has TRBV20-1 and TRBJ1-1, with D hard to call. From germline, CDR1 is DFQATT and CDR2 SNEGSKA (reference sequence). CDR3 length equals 10 residues. V was pared by 3 bases and J by 7 bases, with 6 bases between. The CDR3 DNA sequence: TGCAGTGCTAGTGACGTTGAAGCTTTCTTT. The encoded protein is CSASDVEAFF.

The rearrangement links TRBV20-1 to TRBJ1-2; D remains ambiguous. Germline V gives CDR1 DFQATT, CDR2 SNEGSKA (reference sequence). The ends were cut back, 0 bases at V and 0 bases at J, with 17 bases in the middle. The CDR3 totals 17 residues. This CDR3 is CSAREARLAAPNYGYTF. CDR3 in DNA: TGCAGTGCTAGAGAAGCGAGGCTTGCAGCCCCTAACTATGGCTACACCTTC.

This clonotype was counted between two and nine times. This chain links TRBV12-3 or TRBV12-4 with TRBJ1-5; no clear D gene. Between the trimmed V and J ends, which lost 8 bases and 7 bases, there was a span of 15 bases. This CDR3 is built from 13 residues. For the CDR3, the DNA is TGTGCCAGCCGTCAGACCCTGGGACAGCCCCAGCATTTT. Its protein product is CASRQTLGQPQHF.

The chain carries TRBV20-1 and TRBJ2-1; unclear D gene. V lost 4 bases and J 7 bases, leaving 11 bases between the germline ends. Germline-derived CDR1 and CDR2 are DFQATT and SNEGSKA (reference sequence). The CDR3 is made up of 12 amino acids. CDR3 protein: CSATPILNEQFF. The CDR3 DNA reads as TGCAGTGCTACCCCAATCCTTAATGAGCAGTTCTTC.

This clonotype was recorded a few times. This chain joins TRBV6-1 and TRBJ1-2; D uncertain. CDR3 length: 12 amino acids. In germline, CDR1 is MNHNS, CDR2 SASEGT. V shed 5 bases and J shed 8 bases, with 12 bases lying between them. The CDR3 sequence is CASSNRPGGYTF. The CDR3 DNA reads as TGTGCCAGCAGTAACCGTCCCGGGGGCTACACCTTC.

This clonotype was counted between two and nine times. This chain links TRBV20-1 with TRBJ2-2, with D possibly matching TRBD2 (6 bases). V was clipped by 0 bases and J by 0 bases, with 11 bases between them. Germline lookup yields CDR1 DFQATT and CDR2 SNEGSKA (reference sequence). CDR3 size: 16 residues. CDR3 nucleotide sequence: TGCAGTGCTAGAGACCGGAGGGGATCGAACACCGGGGAGCTGTTTTTT. Translated, it gives CSARDRRGSNTGELFF.